The rows below give T cell receptor beta chains drawn from one sample of a study of CD8 T cells in Susac syndrome. TCRdb called the immunoSEQ multiplex PCR reads again in MiXCR, with one record for every CDR3 protein. The table lists around 280,000 distinct CDR3 sequences, 70% to 90% of them singletons. The sequenced sample was CD8+ T cells from PBMCs. These receptors were obtained from a human donor with multiple sclerosis. Each CDR3 is given with its conserved first and last residue. D genes are given only for firm matches. A clone size is listed for some rows: how often the clone was seen (once, few, many), or a class if it is expanded.

cdr3_nt cdr3_aa j_call clone_size d_call v_call
TGTGCCTGTACAGGGGTTGGCTACACCTTC CACTGVGYTF TRBJ1-2 . TRBD1 TRBV30
TGCGCCAGCGGCCCAAGGTTGGGGCGGAACACTGAAGCTTTCTTT CASGPRLGRNTEAFF TRBJ1-1 . . TRBV4-1
TGTGCCAGCAGTTCGCTCTTCGGGAGTGGGGAGACCCAGTACTTC CASSSLFGSGETQYF TRBJ2-5 . . TRBV6-5
TGTGCCAGCAGTTTAAAATGGTGGGACAGGGGTAGCGAGCAGTACTTC CASSLKWWDRGSEQYF TRBJ2-7 . TRBD1 TRBV27
TGTGCCAGCAGTTTTGTAGGGAATGAGCAGTTCTTC CASSFVGNEQFF TRBJ2-1 . . TRBV28
TGTGCCAGCACCCACCTAAGGGGCCAAGAGACCCAGTACTTC CASTHLRGQETQYF TRBJ2-5 . . TRBV7-3
TGCGCCAGCAGTCTTACTAGCGGAGCAGGCTCCTACAATGAGCAGTTCTTC CASSLTSGAGSYNEQFF TRBJ2-1 . TRBD2 TRBV4-1
TGTGCCAGCAGCTCGGGGGCCAGGGCCCTCGAGCAGTACTTC CASSSGARALEQYF TRBJ2-7 . . TRBV5-6
TGTGCCAGCAGTGAATTGGGTTACACTGAAGCTTTCTTT CASSELGYTEAFF TRBJ1-1 . . TRBV2
TGTGCCTGGAGTGTACGAGAAATAACCTCTGAAGCTTTCTTT CAWSVREITSEAFF TRBJ1-1 . . TRBV30
TGTGCCAGCAGCGAGCGGGAGGGCCGGGCCAATGAGCAGTTCTTC CASSEREGRANEQFF TRBJ2-1 . TRBD2 TRBV9
TGTGCCAGCAGCTTAGGGAGAGGGGAGAGTCACGAGCAGTACTTC CASSLGRGESHEQYF TRBJ2-7 . . TRBV11-2
TGTGCCAGCAGCGTAGGAGGGTCCGCAGATACGCAGTATTTT CASSVGGSADTQYF TRBJ2-3 . . TRBV9
TGCAGTGCTAGAGATGAGGGCAAGCAGTACTTC CSARDEGKQYF TRBJ2-7 few . TRBV20-1
TGTGCCAGCAGCCAACGACTGGACGGGAACACTGAAGCTTTCTTT CASSQRLDGNTEAFF TRBJ1-1 . . TRBV4-2
TGTGCCAGCAGTCTGTGGACAGGGGCCAGGGAGACCCAGTACTTC CASSLWTGARETQYF TRBJ2-5 . TRBD1 TRBV27
TGTGCCAGCAGCTTAGACCGACCTGAAGCTTTCTTT CASSLDRPEAFF TRBJ1-1 . . TRBV7-9
TGTGCCAGCAGTCAAACTCCGGGACTACCGGGAGATACGCAGTATTTT CASSQTPGLPGDTQYF TRBJ2-3 . TRBD2 TRBV6-4
TGTGCCAGCAGCTTTGGACACTATGAGCAGTTCTTC CASSFGHYEQFF TRBJ2-1 . . TRBV7-9
TGTGCCAGCAGTGAAATCGGGGTGAGGAGCAATCAGCCCCAGCATTTT CASSEIGVRSNQPQHF TRBJ1-5 few . TRBV6-1
TGTGCCAGTAGTATAGAGGGGGGAACGGATCAGTACTTC CASSIEGGTDQYF TRBJ2-4 . . TRBV19
TGTGCCAGCAGCCTACGACCAGGGCGGGAGATAAACCACAATGAGCAGTTCTTC CASSLRPGREINHNEQFF TRBJ2-1 . TRBD2 TRBV9
TGTGCCAGTAGTTGGGGGAAATACACAGATACGCAGTATTTT CASSWGKYTDTQYF TRBJ2-3 . . TRBV19
TGTGCCAGTAGTATTGGTGGGGGACAGGCAAGCTACGAGCAGTACTTC CASSIGGGQASYEQYF TRBJ2-7 few TRBD1 TRBV19
TGTGCCAGCAGCCTTCCCTGGGGGGCCGGAGAGACCCAGTACTTC CASSLPWGAGETQYF TRBJ2-5 . . TRBV7-9
TGTGCCAGCAGTTCGAAGGGTTTCTCCTACGAGCAGTACTTC CASSSKGFSYEQYF TRBJ2-7 . . TRBV12-3/TRBV12-4
TGTGCCAGCAGTTACTCGGGCAAGTTTCTCTCTGGGGCCAACGTCCTGACTTTC CASSYSGKFLSGANVLTF TRBJ2-6 . . TRBV6-5
TGTGCCAGCAGCTTAGTGTCTAGCGCCAATGAGCAGTTCTTC CASSLVSSANEQFF TRBJ2-1 . . TRBV7-2
TGTGCCAGCAAAGGCGGGAGTAGGAATGAGCAGTTCTTC CASKGGSRNEQFF TRBJ2-1 . TRBD2 TRBV9
TGTGCCAGTAGTATAGTCACTACAGGAGACATGAACACTGAAGCTTTCTTT CASSIVTTGDMNTEAFF TRBJ1-1 . . TRBV19
TGTGCCAGCAGTGCCCAAACGGGATTCCATAATTCACCCCTCCACTTT CASSAQTGFHNSPLHF TRBJ1-6 . . TRBV6-1
TGTGCCATCAGTGAGTCAGGTCGGGAGGGAACCTACGAGCAGTACTTC CAISESGREGTYEQYF TRBJ2-7 . TRBD2 TRBV10-3
TGTGCCAGCAGTTTGGGCGGGAGCGTAGCCGAGCAGTACTTC CASSLGGSVAEQYF TRBJ2-7 . TRBD2 TRBV12-3/TRBV12-4
TGTGCCATCAGTGAGGGAGCGGTGGCGGAGTATGAGCAGTTCTTC CAISEGAVAEYEQFF TRBJ2-1 . . TRBV10-3
TGCGCCAGCAGCCAAGTTGTCAGCCTTGCCACAGATACGCAGTATTTT CASSQVVSLATDTQYF TRBJ2-3 . . TRBV4-1
TGCAGTGCTAGACTGGAGCGGTGGGGGAGCTCCTACAATGAGCAGTTCTTC CSARLERWGSSYNEQFF TRBJ2-1 once . TRBV20-1
TGTGCCAGCAGTGGATATGTCCTGACTTTC CASSGYVLTF TRBJ2-6 . . TRBV2
TGCGCCAGCAGCCAAGTCCCCGGACAGGGTCGCAATGAGCAGTTCTTC CASSQVPGQGRNEQFF TRBJ2-1 . TRBD1 TRBV4-1
TGTGCCAGCAGCGTAGACAGCGGGAGATTCAATGAGCAGTTCTTC CASSVDSGRFNEQFF TRBJ2-1 few TRBD2 TRBV9
TGCAGTGCTAGGGACAGGAATAAAAACATTCAGTACTTC CSARDRNKNIQYF TRBJ2-4 . TRBD1 TRBV20-1
TGTGCCAGCATTTCATCGGTCAACCAAGAGACCCAGTACTTC CASISSVNQETQYF TRBJ2-5 . . TRBV12-3/TRBV12-4